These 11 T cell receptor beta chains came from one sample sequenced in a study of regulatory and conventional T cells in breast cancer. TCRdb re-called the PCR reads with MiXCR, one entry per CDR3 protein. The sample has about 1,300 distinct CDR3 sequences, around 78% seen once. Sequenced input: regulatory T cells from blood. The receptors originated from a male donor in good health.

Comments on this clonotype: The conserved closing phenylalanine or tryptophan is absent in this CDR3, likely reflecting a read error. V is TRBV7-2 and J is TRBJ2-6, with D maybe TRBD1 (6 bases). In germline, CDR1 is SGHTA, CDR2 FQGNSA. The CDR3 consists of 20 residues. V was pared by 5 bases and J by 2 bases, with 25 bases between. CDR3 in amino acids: CASSLFSSGVITAGANVLTL. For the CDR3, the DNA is TGTGCCAGCAGCCTTTTTAGCTCAGGGGTTATCACCGCTGGGGCCAACGTCCTGACTCTC.

The CDR3 region has the DNA TGTGCCAGCAGCTTACCGGGACGGTCCTACGAGCAGTACTTC. This gives the protein CASSLPGRSYEQYF. This chain links TRBV5-5 with TRBJ2-7; D may be TRBD1 or TRBD2 (5 bases each). Trimming took 2 bases from V and 1 from J, leaving 10 bases between them. This CDR3 is built from 14 residues. The germline V gene encodes CDR1 SGHKS and CDR2 YYEKEE (reference sequence). Supplemented by reference TRBV5-5 and TRBJ2-7, the full variable domain reads DAGVTQSPTHLIKTRGQQVTLRCSPISGHKSVSWYQQVLGQGPQFIFQYYEKEERGRGNFPDRFSARQFPNYSSELNVNALLLGDSALYLCASSLPGRSYEQYFGPGTRLTVT.

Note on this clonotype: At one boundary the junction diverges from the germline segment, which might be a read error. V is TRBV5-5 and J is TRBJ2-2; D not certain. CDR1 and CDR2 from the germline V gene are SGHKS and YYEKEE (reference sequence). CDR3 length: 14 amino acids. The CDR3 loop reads CASSFQVNTEELFF. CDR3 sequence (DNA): TGTGCCAGCAGCTTTCAGGTGAACACCGAGGAGCTGTTTTTT.

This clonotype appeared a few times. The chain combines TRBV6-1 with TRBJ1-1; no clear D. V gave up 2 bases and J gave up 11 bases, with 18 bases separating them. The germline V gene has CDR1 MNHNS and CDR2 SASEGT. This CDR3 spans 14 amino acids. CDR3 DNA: TGTGCCAGCAGTGAACAGCAAAGTACTCTCTTGGCTTTCTTT. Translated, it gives CASSEQQSTLLAFF.

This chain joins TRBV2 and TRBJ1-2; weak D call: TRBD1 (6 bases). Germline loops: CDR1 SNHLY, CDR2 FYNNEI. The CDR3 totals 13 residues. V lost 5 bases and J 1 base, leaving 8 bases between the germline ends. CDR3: CASSWTDNYGYTF. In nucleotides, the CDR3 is TGTGCCAGCAGTTGGACAGATAACTATGGCTACACCTTC.

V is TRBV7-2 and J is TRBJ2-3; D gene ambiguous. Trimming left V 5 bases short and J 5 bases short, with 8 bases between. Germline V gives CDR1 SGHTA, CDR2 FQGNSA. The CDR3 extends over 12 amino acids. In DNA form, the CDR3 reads TGTGCCAGCAGCCAGACCAGAGATACGCAGTATTTT. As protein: CASSQTRDTQYF.

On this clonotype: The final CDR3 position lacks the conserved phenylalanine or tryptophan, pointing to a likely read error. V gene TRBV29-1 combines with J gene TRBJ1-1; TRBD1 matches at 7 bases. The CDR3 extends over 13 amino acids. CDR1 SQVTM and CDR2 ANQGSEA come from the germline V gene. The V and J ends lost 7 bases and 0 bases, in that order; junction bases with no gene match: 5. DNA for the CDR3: TGCAGCGGGGCGGGACAGATGAACACTGAAGCTTTCTTA. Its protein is CSGAGQMNTEAFL.

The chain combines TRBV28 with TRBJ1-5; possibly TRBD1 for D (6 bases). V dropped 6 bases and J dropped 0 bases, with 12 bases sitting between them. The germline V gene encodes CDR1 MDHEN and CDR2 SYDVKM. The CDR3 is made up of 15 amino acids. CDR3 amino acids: CASSRQAYSNQPQHF. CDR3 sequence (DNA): TGTGCCAGCAGCAGACAGGCATATAGCAATCAGCCCCAGCATTTT.

CDR3 coding DNA: TGTGCCAGCAGTTACTCGATAGGTCTTAATTCACCCCTCCACTTT. Translating gives CASSYSIGLNSPLHF. The chain uses TRBV6-5 and TRBJ1-6, with D unresolved. V lost 0 bases, J lost 6 bases, and 9 bases lay in between. The CDR3 totals 15 residues. Germline V gene data show CDR1 as MNHEY and CDR2 as SVGAGI.

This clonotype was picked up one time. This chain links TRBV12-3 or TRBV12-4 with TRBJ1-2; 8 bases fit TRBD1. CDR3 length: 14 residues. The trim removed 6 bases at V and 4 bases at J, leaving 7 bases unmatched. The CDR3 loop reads CASSRRQGTYGYTF. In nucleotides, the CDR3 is TGTGCCAGCAGCCGTAGACAGGGGACCTATGGCTACACCTTC.

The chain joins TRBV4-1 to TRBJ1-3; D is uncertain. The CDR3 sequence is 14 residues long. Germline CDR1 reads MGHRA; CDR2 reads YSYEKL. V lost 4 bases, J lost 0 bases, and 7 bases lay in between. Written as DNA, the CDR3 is TGCGCCAGCAGCCTCGCGTTCTCTGGAAACACCATATATTTT. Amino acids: CASSLAFSGNTIYF.